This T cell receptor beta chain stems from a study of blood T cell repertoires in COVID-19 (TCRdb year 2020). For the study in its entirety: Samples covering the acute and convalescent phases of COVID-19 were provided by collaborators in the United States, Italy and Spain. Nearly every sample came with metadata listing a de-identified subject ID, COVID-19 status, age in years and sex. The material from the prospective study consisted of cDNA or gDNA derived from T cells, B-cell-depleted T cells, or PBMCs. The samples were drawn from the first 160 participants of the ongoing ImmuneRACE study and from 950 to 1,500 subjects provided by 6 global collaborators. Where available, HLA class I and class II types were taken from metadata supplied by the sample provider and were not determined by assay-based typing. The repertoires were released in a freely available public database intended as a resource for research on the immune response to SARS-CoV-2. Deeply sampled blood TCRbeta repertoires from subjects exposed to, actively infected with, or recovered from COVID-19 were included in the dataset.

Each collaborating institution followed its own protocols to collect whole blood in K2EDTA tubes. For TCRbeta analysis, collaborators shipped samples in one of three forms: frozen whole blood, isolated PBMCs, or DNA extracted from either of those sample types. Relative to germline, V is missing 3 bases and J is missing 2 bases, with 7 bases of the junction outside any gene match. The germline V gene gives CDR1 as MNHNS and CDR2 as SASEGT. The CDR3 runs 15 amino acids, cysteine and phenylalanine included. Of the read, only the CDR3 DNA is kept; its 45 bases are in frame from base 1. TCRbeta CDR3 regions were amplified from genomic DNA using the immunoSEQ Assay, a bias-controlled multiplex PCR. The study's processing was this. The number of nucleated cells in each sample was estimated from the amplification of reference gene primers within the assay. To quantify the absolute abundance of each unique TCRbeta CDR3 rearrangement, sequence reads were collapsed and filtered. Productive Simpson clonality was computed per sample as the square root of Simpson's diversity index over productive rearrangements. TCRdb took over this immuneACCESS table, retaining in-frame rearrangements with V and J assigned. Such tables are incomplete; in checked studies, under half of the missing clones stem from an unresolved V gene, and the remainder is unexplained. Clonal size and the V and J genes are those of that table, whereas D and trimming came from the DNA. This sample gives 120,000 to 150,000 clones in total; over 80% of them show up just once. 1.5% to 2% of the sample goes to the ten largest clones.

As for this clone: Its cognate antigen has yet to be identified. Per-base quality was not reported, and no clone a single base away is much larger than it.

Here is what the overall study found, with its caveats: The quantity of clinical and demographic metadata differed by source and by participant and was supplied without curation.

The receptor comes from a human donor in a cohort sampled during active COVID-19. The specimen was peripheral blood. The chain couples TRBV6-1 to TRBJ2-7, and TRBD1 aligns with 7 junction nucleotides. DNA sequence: TGTGCCAGCAGTGATTCCGGGACAGCCCCCTACGAGCAGTACTTC. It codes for CASSDSGTAPYEQYF.